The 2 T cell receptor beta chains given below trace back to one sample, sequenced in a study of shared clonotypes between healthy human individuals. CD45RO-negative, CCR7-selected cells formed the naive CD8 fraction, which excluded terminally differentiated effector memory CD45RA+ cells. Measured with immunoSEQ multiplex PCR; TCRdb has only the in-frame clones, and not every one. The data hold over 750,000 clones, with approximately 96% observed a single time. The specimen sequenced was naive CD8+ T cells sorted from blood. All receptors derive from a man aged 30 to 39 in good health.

CDR3 bases: TGTGCCAGCAGCTCCAGGACTAGCGGGAGTCTTAGGTACAATGAGCAGTTCTTC. Translating gives CASSSRTSGSLRYNEQFF. The chain joins TRBV13 to TRBJ2-1; 13 bases are shared with TRBD2. V gave up 4 bases and J gave up 4 bases; unmatched junction bases: 10. Per the germline V gene, CDR1 is PRHDT and CDR2 is FYEKMQ (reference sequence). The length of the CDR3 is 18 residues.

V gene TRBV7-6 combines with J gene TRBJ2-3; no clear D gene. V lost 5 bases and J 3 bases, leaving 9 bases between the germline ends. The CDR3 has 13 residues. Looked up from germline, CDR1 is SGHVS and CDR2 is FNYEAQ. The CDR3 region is CASSPAATDTQYF. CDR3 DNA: TGTGCCAGCAGCCCAGCTGCGACAGATACGCAGTATTTT.